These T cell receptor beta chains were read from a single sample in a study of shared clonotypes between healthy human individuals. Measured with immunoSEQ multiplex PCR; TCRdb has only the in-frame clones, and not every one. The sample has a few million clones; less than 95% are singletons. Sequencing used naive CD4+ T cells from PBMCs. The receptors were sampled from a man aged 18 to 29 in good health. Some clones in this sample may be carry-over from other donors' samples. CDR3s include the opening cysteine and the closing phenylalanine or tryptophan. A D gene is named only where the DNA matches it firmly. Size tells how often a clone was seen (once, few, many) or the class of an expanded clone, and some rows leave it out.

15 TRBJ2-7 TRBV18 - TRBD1 TGTGCCAGCTCACCAGGACAGGGGGCCTACTACGAGCAGTACTTC CASSPGQGAYYEQYF
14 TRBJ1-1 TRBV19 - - TGTGCCAGTGGCCCCCAGGGCAGGAACACTGAAGCTTTCTTT CASGPQGRNTEAFF
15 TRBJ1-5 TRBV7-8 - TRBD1 TGTGCCAGCAGCTTAGATGGACAGGTCAATCAGCCCCAGCATTTT CASSLDGQVNQPQHF
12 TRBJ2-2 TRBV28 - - TGTGCCAGCAGTAGGGTCACCGGGGAGCTGTTTTTT CASSRVTGELFF
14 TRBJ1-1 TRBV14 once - TGTGCCAGCAGCCAACTGTTCCAGACCACTGAAGCTTTCTTT CASSQLFQTTEAFF
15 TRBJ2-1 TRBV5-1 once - TGCGCCAGCAGCCTTTACCCGACAGGTCCCAATGAGCAGTTCTTC CASSLYPTGPNEQFF
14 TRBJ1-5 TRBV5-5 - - TGTGCCAGCAGCTCCGATTTGGGCAATCAGCCCCAGCATTTT CASSSDLGNQPQHF
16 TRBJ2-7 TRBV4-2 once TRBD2 TGTGCCAGCAGCCAAGGTCGTGACGGGAGGTACGACGAGCAGTACTTC CASSQGRDGRYDEQYF
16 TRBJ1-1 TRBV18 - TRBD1 TGTGCCAGCTCACCATACCAGGGGGCAGAGAACACTGAAGCTTTCTTT CASSPYQGAENTEAFF
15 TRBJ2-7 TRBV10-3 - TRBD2 TGTGCCATCAGTACTGGACTAGCGGGAGACGACGAGCAGTACTTC CAISTGLAGDDEQYF
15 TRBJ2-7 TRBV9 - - TGTGCCAGCAGCAGGTCCCAGACTAGCTCCTACGAGCAGTACTTC CASSRSQTSSYEQYF
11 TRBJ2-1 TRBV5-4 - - TGTGCCAGCAGCTCCTCAAATGAGCAGTTCTTC CASSSSNEQFF
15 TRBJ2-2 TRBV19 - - TGTGCCACCCAGGAGCAGGGGGGACTTCAAGGGGAGCTGTTTTTT CATQEQGGLQGELFF
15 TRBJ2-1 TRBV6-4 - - TGTGCCAGCAGTGACTCCCAAAGCTCCTACAATGAGCAGTTCTTC CASSDSQSSYNEQFF
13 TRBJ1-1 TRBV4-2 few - TGTGCCAGCAGCCAAGGGGTGCACACTGAAGCTTTCTTT CASSQGVHTEAFF
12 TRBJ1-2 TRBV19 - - TGTGCCAGTACAGAGGGGCCCTATGGCTACACCTTC CASTEGPYGYTF
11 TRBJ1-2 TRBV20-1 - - TGCAGTGCTAGTCGGGGTGATGGCTACACCTTC CSASRGDGYTF
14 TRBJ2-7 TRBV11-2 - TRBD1 TGTGCCAGCAGCCGGACAGGGGGCTCCTACGAGCAGTACTTC CASSRTGGSYEQYF
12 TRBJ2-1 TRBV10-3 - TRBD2 TGTGCCATCAAGGCGGGAGACAATGAGCAGTTCTTC CAIKAGDNEQFF
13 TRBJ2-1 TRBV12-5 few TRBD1 TGTGCTAGTGGTTTGAACAGGGGCGATGAGCAGTTCTTC CASGLNRGDEQFF
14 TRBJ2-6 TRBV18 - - TGTGCCAGCTCACCGGGGGCTGGGGCCAACGTCCTGACTTTC CASSPGAGANVLTF
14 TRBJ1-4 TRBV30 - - TGTGCCTGGAGTGGGGGGTCCTCTAATGAAAAACTGTTTTTT CAWSGGSSNEKLFF
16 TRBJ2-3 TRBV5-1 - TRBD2 TGCGCCAGCAGCTCAGTGACTAGCGGGAGGGCCGATACGCAGTATTTT CASSSVTSGRADTQYF
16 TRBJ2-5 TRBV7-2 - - TGTGCCAGCAGCTTAGTCGTCAGTCAGGGTGAAGAGACCCAGTACTTC CASSLVVSQGEETQYF
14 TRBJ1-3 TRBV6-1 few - TGTGCCAGCAGTCAAGAAAGGACTGGAAACACCATATATTTT CASSQERTGNTIYF
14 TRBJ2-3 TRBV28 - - TGTGCCAGCAGTCCCCCTTGGCCCCCGGATACGCAGTATTTT CASSPPWPPDTQYF
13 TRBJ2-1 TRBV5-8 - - TGTGCCAGCAGCTTGGTCCAGGCGGTAGGGGTTCTCTTC CASSLVQAVGVLF
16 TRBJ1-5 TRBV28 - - TGTGCCAGCAGTTCGACTATGAGGTATAGCAATCAGCCCCAGCATTTT CASSSTMRYSNQPQHF
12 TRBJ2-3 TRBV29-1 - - TGCAGCGTTGAATTCGATTTGGATACGCAGTATTTT CSVEFDLDTQYF
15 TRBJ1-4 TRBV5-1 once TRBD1 TGCGCCAGCGGTCCAGGGGGCAGAGCTAATGAAAAACTGTTTTTT CASGPGGRANEKLFF
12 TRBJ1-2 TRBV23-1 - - TGCGCCAGCATTCGACGGACTGATGGCTACACCTTC CASIRRTDGYTF
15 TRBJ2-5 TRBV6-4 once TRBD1 TGTGCCAGCCGGCCCCCGGACAGGAAAGGGGAGACCCAGTACTTC CASRPPDRKGETQYF
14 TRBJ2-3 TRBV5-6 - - TGTGCCAGCAGCCCAGAGGGGCGACAAGATACGCAGTATTTT CASSPEGRQDTQYF
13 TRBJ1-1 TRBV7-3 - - TGTGCCAGCAGCTTAGATTCGAGCGCTGAAGCTTTCTTT CASSLDSSAEAFF
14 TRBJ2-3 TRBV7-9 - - TGTGCCAGCAGCCCCCAAGTAGTCACAGATACGCAGTATTTT CASSPQVVTDTQYF
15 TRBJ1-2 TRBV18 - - TGTGCCAGCTCACCACCGGGCCTTGGGTCCTATGGCTACACCTTC CASSPPGLGSYGYTF
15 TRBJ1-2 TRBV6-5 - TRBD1 TGTGCCAGCAGTTCTCCAGGGGGCCTGGGGTCTGGCTACACCTTC CASSSPGGLGSGYTF
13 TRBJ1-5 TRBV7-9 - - TGTGCCAGCAGCTTAAGGGGGAATCAGCCCCAGCATTTT CASSLRGNQPQHF
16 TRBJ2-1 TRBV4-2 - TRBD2 TGTGCCAGCAGCCAAGTCGAGCGGGGCTCCTACAATGAGCAGTTCTTC CASSQVERGSYNEQFF
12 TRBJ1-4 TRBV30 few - TGTGCCTGGAGTGTCTCTCACAGTCGGCTGTTTTTT CAWSVSHSRLFF
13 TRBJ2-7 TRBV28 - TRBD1 TGTGCCAGCAGTCCAACATCCGGGACAGGGGCAAACTTC CASSPTSGTGANF
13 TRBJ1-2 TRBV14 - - TGTGCCAGCAGCCAAGGGGAGGCAGGTGGCTACACCTTC CASSQGEAGGYTF
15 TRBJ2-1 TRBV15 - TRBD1 TGTGCCACCAGCGCCCGGGACAGGGCGTACAATGAGCAGTTCTTC CATSARDRAYNEQFF
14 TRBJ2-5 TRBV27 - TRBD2 TGTGCCAGCAGAGGACTAGCACTGGGAGAGACCCAGTACTTC CASRGLALGETQYF
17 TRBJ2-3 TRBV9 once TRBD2 TGTGCCAGCAGCCCACAGCCGTTACCGGGACTAACAGATACGCAGTATTTT CASSPQPLPGLTDTQYF
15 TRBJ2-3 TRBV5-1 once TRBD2 TGCGCCAGCTCCGGACTAGCGGGAGGGCCAGATACGCAGTATTTT CASSGLAGGPDTQYF